This TCR beta chain is drawn from a study of T cell responses to AZD1222 COVID-19 vaccine. Profiled with immunoSEQ multiplex PCR; TCRdb holds only in-frame clones, not every one. The sample lists 90,000 to 120,000 clones, approximately 90% occurring once. V dropped 1 base and J dropped 2; count of bases not matched to a gene: 2. The germline V gene has CDR1 SGHTA and CDR2 FQGNSA. This CDR3 is 15 amino acids long. Study-wide results and limits: Elevations in Spike-specific TCR breadth and depth followed administration of two AZD1222 doses.

Note on this clone: Its cognate antigen is unknown. Other DNA sequences in the same sample also yield this CDR3.

The rearrangement joins TRBV7-2 to TRBJ1-5, with TRBD1 matching over 7 bases. The clonotype originates from an adult who received the AZD1222 COVID-19 vaccine. The starting material was peripheral blood, obtained 28 days after the second AZD1222 dose. The CDR3 DNA reads TGTGCCAGCAGCTTAGGGGACAGCGGCAATCAGCCCCAGCATTTT. Protein sequence: CASSLGDSGNQPQHF.